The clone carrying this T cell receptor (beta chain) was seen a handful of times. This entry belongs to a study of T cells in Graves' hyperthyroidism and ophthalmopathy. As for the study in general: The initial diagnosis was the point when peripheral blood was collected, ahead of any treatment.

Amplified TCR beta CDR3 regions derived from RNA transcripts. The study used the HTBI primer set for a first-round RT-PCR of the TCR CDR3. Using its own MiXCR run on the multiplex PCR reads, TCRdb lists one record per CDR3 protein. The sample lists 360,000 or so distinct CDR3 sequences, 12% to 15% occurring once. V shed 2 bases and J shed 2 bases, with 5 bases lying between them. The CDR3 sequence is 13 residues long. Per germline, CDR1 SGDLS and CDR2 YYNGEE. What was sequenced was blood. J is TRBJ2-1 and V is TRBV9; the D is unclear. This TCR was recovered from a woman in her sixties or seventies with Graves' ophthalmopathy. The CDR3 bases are TGTGCCAGCAGCGTTCGGCCCTACAATGAGCAGTTCTTC. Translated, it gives CASSVRPYNEQFF.